These 4 T cell receptor beta chains originate from one sample sequenced in a study of identical twins. In TCRdb, the 5' RACE reads were re-called with MiXCR into one record per CDR3 protein. The sample yields about 530,000 distinct CDR3 sequences, roughly 15% seen once. The sample was also linked to a second study, of yellow fever vaccine responses in identical twins.

What was sequenced was CD4+ T cells sorted from blood. Receptor source: a woman under 30 in good health.

This clonotype was counted at least ten times. The CDR3 protein is CASRGRGEGNQPQHF. Here the CDR3 DNA reads TGTGCCAGCAGGGGAAGGGGAGAAGGCAATCAGCCCCAGCATTTT. The chain employs TRBV12-3 or TRBV12-4 and TRBJ1-5, with D maybe TRBD1 (5 bases). The V gene lost 6 bases and the J gene lost 2 bases, with 14 bases spanning the gap. The CDR3 has 15 residues.

At least ten counts were recorded for this clonotype. The rearrangement uses TRBV20-1 and TRBJ2-1; 14 nucleotides align to TRBD2. The ends lost 6 bases at V and 4 bases at J; junction bases unmatched: 8. The CDR3 is 16 amino acids. CDR1 DFQATT and CDR2 SNEGSKA come from the germline V gene (reference sequence). CDR3 DNA: TGCAGTGCCAGCAGGACTAGCGGGGGGCCATACAATGAGCAGTTCTTC. This sequence encodes CSASRTSGGPYNEQFF.

This CDR3 is CASSEVTSGANVLTF. The CDR3 region has the DNA TGTGCCAGCAGTGAGGTTACTTCTGGGGCCAACGTCCTGACTTTC. The chain has TRBV25-1 and TRBJ2-6, with D hard to call. Trimming cost V 3 bases and J 1 base, with 7 bases left between them. Per germline, CDR1 MGHDK and CDR2 SYGVNS. The CDR3 covers 15 residues.

The rearrangement links TRBV7-2 to TRBJ2-2; 8 nucleotides match TRBD2. The CDR3 extends over 15 amino acids. Per germline, CDR1 SGHTA and CDR2 FQGNSA. V trimming: 1 base; J trimming: 6 bases; junction bases outside the gene matches: 4. CDR3: CASSLVVAGPGELFF. The CDR3 DNA sequence: TGTGCCAGCAGCTTAGTGGTAGCGGGGCCCGGGGAGCTGTTTTTT.